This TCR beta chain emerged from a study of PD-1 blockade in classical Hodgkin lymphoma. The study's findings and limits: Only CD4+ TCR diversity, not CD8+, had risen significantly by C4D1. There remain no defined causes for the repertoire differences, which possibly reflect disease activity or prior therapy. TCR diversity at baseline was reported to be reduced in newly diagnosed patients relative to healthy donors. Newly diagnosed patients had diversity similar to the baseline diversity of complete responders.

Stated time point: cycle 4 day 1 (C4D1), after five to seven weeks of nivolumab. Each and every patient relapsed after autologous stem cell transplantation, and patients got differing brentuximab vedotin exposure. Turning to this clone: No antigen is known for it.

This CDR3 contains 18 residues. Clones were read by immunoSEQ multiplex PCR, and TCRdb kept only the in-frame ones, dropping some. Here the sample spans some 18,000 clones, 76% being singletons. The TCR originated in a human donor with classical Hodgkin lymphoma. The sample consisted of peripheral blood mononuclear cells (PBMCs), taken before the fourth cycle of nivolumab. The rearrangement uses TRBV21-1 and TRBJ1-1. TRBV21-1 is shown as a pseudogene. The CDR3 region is CASSNLQRDRCMNTEAFF. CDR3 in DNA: TGTGCCAGCAGCAACCTTCAGCGGGACAGATGCATGAACACTGAAGCTTTCTTT.